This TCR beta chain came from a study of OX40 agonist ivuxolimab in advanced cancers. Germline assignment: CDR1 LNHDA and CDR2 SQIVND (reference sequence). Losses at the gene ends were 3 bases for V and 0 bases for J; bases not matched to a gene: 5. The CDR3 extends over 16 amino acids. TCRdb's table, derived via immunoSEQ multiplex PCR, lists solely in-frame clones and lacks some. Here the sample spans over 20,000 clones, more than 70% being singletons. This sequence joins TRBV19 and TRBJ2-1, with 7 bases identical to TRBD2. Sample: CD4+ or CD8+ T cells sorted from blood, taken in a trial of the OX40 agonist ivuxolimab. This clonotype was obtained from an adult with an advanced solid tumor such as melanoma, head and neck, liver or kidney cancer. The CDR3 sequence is CASSIGAGVSYNEQFF. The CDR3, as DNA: TGTGCCAGTAGTATTGGGGCGGGAGTCTCCTACAATGAGCAGTTCTTC.